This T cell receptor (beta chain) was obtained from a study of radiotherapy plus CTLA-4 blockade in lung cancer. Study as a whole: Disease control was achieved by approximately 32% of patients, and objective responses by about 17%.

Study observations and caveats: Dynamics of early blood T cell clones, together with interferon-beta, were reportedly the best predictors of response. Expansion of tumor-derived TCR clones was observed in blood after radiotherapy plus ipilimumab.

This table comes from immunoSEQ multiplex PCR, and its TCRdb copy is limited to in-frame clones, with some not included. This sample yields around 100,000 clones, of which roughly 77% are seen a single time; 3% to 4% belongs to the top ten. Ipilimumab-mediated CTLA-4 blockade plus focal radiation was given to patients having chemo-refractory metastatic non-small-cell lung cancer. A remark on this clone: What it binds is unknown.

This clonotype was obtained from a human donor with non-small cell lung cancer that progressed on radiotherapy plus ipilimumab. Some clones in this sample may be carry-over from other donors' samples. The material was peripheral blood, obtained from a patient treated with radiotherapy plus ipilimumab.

CDR3 in DNA: TGTGCCATCAGACCGGGACAGAGGAACACTGAAGCTTTCTTT. It translates to CAIRPGQRNTEAFF. The chain is built from TRBV10-3 and TRBJ1-1, with 7 positions matching TRBD1. Germline V CDR1 and CDR2: ENHRY, SYGVKD. With 6 bases clipped from V and 1 base from J, the junction kept 5 bases outside the gene matches. The CDR3 spans 14 residues.